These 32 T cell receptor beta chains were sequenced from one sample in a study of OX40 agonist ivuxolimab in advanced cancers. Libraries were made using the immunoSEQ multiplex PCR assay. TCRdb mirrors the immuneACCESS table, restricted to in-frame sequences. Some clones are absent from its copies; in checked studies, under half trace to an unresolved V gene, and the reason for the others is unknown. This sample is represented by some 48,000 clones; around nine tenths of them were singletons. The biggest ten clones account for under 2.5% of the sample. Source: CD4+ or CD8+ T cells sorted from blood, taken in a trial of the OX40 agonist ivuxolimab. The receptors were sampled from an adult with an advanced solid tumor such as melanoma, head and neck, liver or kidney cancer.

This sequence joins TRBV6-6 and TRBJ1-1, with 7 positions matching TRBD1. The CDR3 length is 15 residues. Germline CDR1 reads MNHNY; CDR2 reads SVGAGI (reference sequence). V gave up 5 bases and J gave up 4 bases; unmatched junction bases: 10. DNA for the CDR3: TGTGCCAGCAGTGTAAACGACAGGGAGGCCACTGAAGCTTTCTTT. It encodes CASSVNDREATEAFF.

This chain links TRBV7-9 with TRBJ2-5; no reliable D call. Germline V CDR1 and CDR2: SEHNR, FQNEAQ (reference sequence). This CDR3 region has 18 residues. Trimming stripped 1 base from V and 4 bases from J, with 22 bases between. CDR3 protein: CASSLGIWQMLLRETQYF. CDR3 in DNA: TGTGCCAGCAGCTTAGGTATTTGGCAGATGTTACTTAGAGAGACCCAGTACTTC.

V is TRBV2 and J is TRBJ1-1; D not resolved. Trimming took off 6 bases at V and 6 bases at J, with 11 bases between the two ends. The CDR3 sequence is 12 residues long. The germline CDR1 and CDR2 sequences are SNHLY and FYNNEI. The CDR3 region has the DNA TGTGCCAGCAGGCAGTTGGGCGCTGAAGCTTTCTTT. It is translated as CASRQLGAEAFF.

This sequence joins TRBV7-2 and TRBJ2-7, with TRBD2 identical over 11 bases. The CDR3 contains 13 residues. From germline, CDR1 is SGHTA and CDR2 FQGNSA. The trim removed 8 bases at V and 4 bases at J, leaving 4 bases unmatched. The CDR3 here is CASGTSGSYEQYF. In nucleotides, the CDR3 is TGTGCCAGCGGCACTAGCGGGAGTTACGAGCAGTACTTC.

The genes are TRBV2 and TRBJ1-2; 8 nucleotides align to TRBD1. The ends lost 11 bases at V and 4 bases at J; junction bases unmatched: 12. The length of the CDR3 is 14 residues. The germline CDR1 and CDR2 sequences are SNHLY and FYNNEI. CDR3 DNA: TGTGCCGCGGTCGGCCAGGGGGCTGGCTATGGCTACACCTTC. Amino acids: CAAVGQGAGYGYTF.

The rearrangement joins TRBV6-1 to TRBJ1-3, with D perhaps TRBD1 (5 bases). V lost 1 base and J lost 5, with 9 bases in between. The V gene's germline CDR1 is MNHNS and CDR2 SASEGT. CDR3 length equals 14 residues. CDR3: CASSEVDSRNTIYF. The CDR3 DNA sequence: TGTGCCAGCAGTGAAGTTGACAGTCGAAACACCATATATTTT.

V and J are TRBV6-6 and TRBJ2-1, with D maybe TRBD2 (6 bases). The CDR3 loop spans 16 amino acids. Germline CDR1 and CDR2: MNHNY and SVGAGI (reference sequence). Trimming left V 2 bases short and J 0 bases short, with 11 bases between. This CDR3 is CASSYTQGLSYNEQFF. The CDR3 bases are TGTGCCAGCAGTTACACCCAGGGACTCTCCTACAATGAGCAGTTCTTC.

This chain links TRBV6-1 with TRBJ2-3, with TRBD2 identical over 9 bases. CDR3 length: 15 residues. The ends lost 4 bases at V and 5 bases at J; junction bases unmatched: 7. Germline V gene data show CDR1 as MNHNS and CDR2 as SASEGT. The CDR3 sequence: CASSGGGVIRDTQYF. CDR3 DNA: TGTGCCAGCAGTGGCGGGGGGGTAATTAGAGATACGCAGTATTTT.

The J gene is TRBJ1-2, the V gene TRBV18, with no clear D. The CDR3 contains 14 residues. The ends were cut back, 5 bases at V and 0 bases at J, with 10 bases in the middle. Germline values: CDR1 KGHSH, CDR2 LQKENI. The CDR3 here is CASSYSEANYGYTF. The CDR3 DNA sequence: TGTGCCAGCTCATACAGCGAGGCTAACTATGGCTACACCTTC.

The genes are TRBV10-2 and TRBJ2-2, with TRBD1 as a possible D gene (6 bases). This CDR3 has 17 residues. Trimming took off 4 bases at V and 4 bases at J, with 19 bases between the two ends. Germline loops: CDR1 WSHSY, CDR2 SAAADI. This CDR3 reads CASSAGVWQGTTGELFF. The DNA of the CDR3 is TGCGCCAGCAGTGCAGGGGTATGGCAGGGGACCACCGGGGAGCTGTTTTTT.

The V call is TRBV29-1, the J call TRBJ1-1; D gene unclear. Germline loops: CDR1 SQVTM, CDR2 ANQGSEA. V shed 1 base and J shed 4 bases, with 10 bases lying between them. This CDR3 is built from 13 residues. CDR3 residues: CSVEGNSLTEAFF. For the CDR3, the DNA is TGCAGCGTTGAAGGCAACAGCCTCACTGAAGCTTTCTTT. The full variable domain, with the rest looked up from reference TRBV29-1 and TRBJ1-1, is SAVISQKPSRDICQRGTSLTIQCQVDSQVTMMFWYRQQPGQSLTLIATANQGSEATYESGFVIDKFPISRPNLTFSTLTVSNMSPEDSSIYLCSVEGNSLTEAFFGQGTRLTVV.

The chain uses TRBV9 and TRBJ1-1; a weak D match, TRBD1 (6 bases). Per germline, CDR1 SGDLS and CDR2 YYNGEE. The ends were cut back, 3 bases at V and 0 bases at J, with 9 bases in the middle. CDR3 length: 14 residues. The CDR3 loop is CASSAWDMNTEAFF. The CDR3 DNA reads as TGTGCCAGCAGCGCCTGGGACATGAACACTGAAGCTTTCTTT.

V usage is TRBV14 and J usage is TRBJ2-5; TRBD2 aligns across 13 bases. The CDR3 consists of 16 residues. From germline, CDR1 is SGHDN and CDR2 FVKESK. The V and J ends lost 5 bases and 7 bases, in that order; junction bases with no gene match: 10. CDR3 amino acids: CASSGLAGALRGTQYF. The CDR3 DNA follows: TGTGCCAGCAGCGGACTAGCGGGAGCCCTGAGGGGGACCCAGTACTTC.

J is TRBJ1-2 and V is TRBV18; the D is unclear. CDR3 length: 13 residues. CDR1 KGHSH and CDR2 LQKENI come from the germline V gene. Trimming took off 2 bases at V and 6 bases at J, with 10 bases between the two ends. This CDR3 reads CASSPSGRDGYTF. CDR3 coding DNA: TGTGCCAGCTCACCATCCGGGAGGGATGGCTACACCTTC. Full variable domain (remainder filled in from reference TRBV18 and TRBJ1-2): NAGVMQNPRHLVRRRGQEARLRCSPMKGHSHVYWYRQLPEEGLKFMVYLQKENIIDESGMPKERFSAEFPKEGPSILRIQQVVRGDSAAYFCASSPSGRDGYTFGSGTRLTVV.

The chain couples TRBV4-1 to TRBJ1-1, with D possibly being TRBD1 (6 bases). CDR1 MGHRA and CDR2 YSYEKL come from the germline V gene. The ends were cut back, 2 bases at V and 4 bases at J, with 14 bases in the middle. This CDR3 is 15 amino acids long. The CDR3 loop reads CASSQQTGFVTEAFF. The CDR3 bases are TGCGCCAGCAGCCAACAGACAGGATTTGTCACTGAAGCTTTCTTT.

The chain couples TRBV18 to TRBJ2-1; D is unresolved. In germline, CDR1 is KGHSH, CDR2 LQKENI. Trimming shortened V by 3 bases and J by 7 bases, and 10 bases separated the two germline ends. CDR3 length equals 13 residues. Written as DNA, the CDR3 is TGTGCCAGCTCACCTCCGAGCAGGAATGAGCAGTTCTTC. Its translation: CASSPPSRNEQFF. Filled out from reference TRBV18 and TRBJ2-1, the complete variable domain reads NAGVMQNPRHLVRRRGQEARLRCSPMKGHSHVYWYRQLPEEGLKFMVYLQKENIIDESGMPKERFSAEFPKEGPSILRIQQVVRGDSAAYFCASSPPSRNEQFFGPGTRLTVL.

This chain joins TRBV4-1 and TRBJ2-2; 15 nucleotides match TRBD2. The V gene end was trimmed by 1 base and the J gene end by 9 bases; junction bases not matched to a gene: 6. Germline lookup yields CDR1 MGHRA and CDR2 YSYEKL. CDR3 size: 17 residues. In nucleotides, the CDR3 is TGCGCCAGCAGCCAAGCGGGACTAGCGGGAGGTGTAAGGGAGCTGTTTTTT. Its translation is CASSQAGLAGGVRELFF.

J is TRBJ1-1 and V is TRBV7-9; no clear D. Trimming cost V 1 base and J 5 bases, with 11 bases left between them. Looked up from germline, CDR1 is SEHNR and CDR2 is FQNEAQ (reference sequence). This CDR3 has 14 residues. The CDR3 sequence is CASSLVPRWTEAFF. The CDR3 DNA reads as TGTGCCAGCAGCTTAGTTCCCCGCTGGACTGAAGCTTTCTTT.

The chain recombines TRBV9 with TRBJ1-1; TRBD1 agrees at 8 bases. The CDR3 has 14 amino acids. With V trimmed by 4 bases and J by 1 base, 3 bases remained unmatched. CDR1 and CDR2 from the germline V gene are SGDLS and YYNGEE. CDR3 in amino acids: CASSLGQGNTEAFF. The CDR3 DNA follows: TGTGCCAGCAGCCTAGGACAGGGGAACACTGAAGCTTTCTTT.

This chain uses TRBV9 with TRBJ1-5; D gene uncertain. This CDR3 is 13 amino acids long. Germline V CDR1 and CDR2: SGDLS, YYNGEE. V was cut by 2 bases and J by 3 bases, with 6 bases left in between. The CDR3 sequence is CASSVLPNQPQHF. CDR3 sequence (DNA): TGTGCCAGCAGCGTGCTTCCCAATCAGCCCCAGCATTTT.

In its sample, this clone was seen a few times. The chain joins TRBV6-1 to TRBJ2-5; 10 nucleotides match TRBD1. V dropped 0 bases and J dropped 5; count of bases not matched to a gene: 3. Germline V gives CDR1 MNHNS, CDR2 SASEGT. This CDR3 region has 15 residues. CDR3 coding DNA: TGTGCCAGCAGTGAAGCGACAGGGGGCGCGGAGACCCAGTACTTC. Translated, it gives CASSEATGGAETQYF.

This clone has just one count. The CDR3 protein is CASSLDILSYEQYF. In DNA form, the CDR3 reads TGTGCCAGCAGTCTGGACATCCTCTCCTACGAGCAGTACTTC. V gene TRBV2 combines with J gene TRBJ2-7; the D gene is possibly TRBD1 (5 bases). Per the germline V gene, CDR1 is SNHLY and CDR2 is FYNNEI. The CDR3 is 14 residues long. The V end was cut by 5 bases, the J end by 0 bases, with 11 bases between.

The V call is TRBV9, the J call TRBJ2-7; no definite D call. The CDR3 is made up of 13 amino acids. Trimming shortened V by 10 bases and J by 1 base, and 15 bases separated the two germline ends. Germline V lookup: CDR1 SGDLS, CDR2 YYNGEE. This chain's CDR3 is CAHIRRISYEQYF. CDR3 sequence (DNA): TGTGCCCATATCAGGCGGATTTCCTACGAGCAGTACTTC.

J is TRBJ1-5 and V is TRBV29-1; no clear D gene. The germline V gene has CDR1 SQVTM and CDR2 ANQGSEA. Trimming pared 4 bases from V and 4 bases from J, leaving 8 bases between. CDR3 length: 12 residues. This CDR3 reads CSVAGVNQPQHF. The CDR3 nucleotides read TGCAGCGTTGCTGGAGTTAATCAGCCCCAGCATTTT.

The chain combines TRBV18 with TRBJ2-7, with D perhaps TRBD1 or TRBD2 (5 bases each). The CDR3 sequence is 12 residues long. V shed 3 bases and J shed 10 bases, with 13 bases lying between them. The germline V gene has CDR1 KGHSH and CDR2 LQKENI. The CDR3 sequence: CASSPLGTDQYF. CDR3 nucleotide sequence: TGTGCCAGCTCACCCTTAGGGACCGATCAGTACTTC. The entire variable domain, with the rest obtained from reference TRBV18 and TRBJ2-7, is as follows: NAGVMQNPRHLVRRRGQEARLRCSPMKGHSHVYWYRQLPEEGLKFMVYLQKENIIDESGMPKERFSAEFPKEGPSILRIQQVVRGDSAAYFCASSPLGTDQYFGPGTRLTVT.

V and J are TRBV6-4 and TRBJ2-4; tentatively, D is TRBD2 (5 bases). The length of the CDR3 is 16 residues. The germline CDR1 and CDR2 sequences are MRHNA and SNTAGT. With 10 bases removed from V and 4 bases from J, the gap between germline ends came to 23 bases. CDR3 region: CATYSTRWGDKNIQYF. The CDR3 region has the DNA TGTGCCACGTACTCGACTCGGTGGGGAGATAAAAACATTCAGTACTTC.

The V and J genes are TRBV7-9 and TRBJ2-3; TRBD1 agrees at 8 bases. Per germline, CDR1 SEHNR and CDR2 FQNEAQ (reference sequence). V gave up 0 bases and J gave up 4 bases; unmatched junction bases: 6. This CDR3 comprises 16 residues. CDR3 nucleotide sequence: TGTGCCAGCAGCTTAGCGTATGCACAGGGGGCAGATACGCAGTATTTT. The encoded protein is CASSLAYAQGADTQYF.

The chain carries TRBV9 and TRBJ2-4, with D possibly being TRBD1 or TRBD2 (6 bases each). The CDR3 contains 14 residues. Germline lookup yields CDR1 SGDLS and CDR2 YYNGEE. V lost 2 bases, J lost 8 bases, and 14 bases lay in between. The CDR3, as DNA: TGTGCCAGCAGCGTCGGGGGCTTAGGGGACATTCAGTACTTC. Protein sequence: CASSVGGLGDIQYF.

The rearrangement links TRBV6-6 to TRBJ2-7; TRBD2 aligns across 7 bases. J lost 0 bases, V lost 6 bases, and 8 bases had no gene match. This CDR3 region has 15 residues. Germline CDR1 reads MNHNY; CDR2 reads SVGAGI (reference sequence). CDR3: CASRLGLAASYEQYF. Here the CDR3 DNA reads TGTGCCAGCAGGCTGGGGCTAGCGGCCTCCTACGAGCAGTACTTC.

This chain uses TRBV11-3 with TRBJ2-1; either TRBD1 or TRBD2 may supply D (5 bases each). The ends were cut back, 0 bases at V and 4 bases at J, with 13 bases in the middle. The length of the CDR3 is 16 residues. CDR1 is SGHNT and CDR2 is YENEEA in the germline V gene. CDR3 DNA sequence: TGTGCCAGCAGCTTAGATGGCATGGGGGTTTACAATGAGCAGTTCTTC. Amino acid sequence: CASSLDGMGVYNEQFF.

DNA for the CDR3: TGCGCCAGCAGCCAAGATCCCAGGGTTTACGAGCAGTACTTC. Amino acids: CASSQDPRVYEQYF. The chain carries TRBV4-1 and TRBJ2-5; perhaps TRBD1 as D (5 bases). Near its end, the DNA agrees better with TRBJ2-7, so the J call may be wrong. This CDR3 has 14 residues. Germline-derived CDR1 and CDR2 are MGHRA and YSYEKL.

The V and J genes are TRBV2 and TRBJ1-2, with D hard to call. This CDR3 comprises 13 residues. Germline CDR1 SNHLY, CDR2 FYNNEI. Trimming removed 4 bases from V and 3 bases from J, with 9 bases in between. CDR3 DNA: TGTGCCAGCAGTGTTCGCGGAGACTATGGCTACACCTTC. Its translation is CASSVRGDYGYTF.